Listed below are T cell receptor beta chains from one sample, sequenced in a study of response to subunit inactivated influenza vaccine. TCRdb reanalysed the RT-PCR reads using MiXCR and keeps one entry per CDR3 protein. Of under 850,000 distinct CDR3 sequences listed, roughly 20% are singletons. Sequenced material: PBMCs from blood, taken approximately 5 days after vaccination. Receptors were obtained from a man aged 45-65 years who received an inactivated influenza vaccine. Both conserved end residues are part of each CDR3. The order of the fields is V gene, CDR3 length, D gene, clone size, J gene, CDR3 protein, CDR3 DNA. The D gene is left open where the match is weak. For some rows the clone size is stated as once, few or many, or as a class when expanded; others skip it.

v_call: TRBV5-1; cdr3_length: 14; d_call: .; clone_size: .; j_call: TRBJ2-5; cdr3_aa: CASSSVRGAETQYF; cdr3_nt: TGCGCCAGCAGCTCAGTCAGGGGGGCGGAGACCCAGTACTTC
v_call: TRBV12-3/TRBV12-4; cdr3_length: 16; d_call: TRBD1; clone_size: few; j_call: TRBJ2-1; cdr3_aa: CASSTDRDRILSEQFF; cdr3_nt: TGTGCCAGCAGTACTGACCGGGACAGGATTTTGAGTGAGCAGTTCTTC
v_call: TRBV7-2; cdr3_length: 22; d_call: TRBD2; clone_size: few; j_call: TRBJ2-1; cdr3_aa: CASSLLSIGLTMTSGTDNEQFF; cdr3_nt: TGTGCCAGCAGCTTACTTTCCATTGGACTTACCATGACTAGCGGGACTGACAATGAGCAGTTCTTC
v_call: TRBV15; cdr3_length: 16; d_call: .; clone_size: once; j_call: TRBJ1-1; cdr3_aa: CTTSRDLLGGNTEAFF; cdr3_nt: TGTACCACCAGCAGAGATCTCCTGGGGGGGAACACTGAAGCTTTCTTT
v_call: TRBV7-8; cdr3_length: 14; d_call: TRBD1; clone_size: few; j_call: TRBJ1-1; cdr3_aa: CASSTPDRATEAFF; cdr3_nt: TGTGCCAGCAGCACGCCGGACAGGGCCACTGAAGCTTTCTTT
v_call: TRBV5-1; cdr3_length: 14; d_call: TRBD1; clone_size: many; j_call: TRBJ2-1; cdr3_aa: CASSHLTGVDEQFF; cdr3_nt: TGCGCCAGCAGCCACCTGACAGGGGTCGATGAGCAGTTCTTC
v_call: TRBV7-3; cdr3_length: 17; d_call: .; clone_size: .; j_call: TRBJ2-1; cdr3_aa: CASSSLPSVSSYNEQFF; cdr3_nt: TGTGCCAGCAGCTCGCTCCCTAGCGTTAGCTCCTACAATGAGCAGTTCTTC
v_call: TRBV7-8; cdr3_length: 14; d_call: .; clone_size: .; j_call: TRBJ2-7; cdr3_aa: CASSYRALSYEQYF; cdr3_nt: TGTGCCAGCAGTTACCGGGCCCTTTCCTACGAGCAGTACTTC
v_call: TRBV5-1; cdr3_length: 15; d_call: .; clone_size: .; j_call: TRBJ2-5; cdr3_aa: CASSLGRRASETQYF; cdr3_nt: TGCGCCAGCAGCTTAGGTCGCAGGGCTAGCGAGACCCAGTACTTC
v_call: TRBV5-1; cdr3_length: 14; d_call: .; clone_size: .; j_call: TRBJ2-5; cdr3_aa: CASSLNAGQETQYF; cdr3_nt: TGCGCCAGCAGCTTGAATGCGGGGCAAGAGACCCAGTACTTC
v_call: TRBV6-5; cdr3_length: 16; d_call: TRBD1; clone_size: .; j_call: TRBJ2-3; cdr3_aa: CASSWGQGGTTDTQYF; cdr3_nt: TGTGCCAGCAGTTGGGGACAGGGAGGAACCACAGATACGCAGTATTTT
v_call: TRBV4-1; cdr3_length: 19; d_call: TRBD2; clone_size: .; j_call: TRBJ2-3; cdr3_aa: CASSHKTSGGAQGRDTQYF; cdr3_nt: TGCGCCAGCAGCCATAAGACTAGCGGGGGGGCCCAGGGGAGAGATACGCAGTATTTT
v_call: TRBV7-2; cdr3_length: 14; d_call: .; clone_size: .; j_call: TRBJ1-5; cdr3_aa: CASATEYSNQPQHF; cdr3_nt: TGTGCCAGTGCGACAGAATATAGCAATCAGCCCCAGCATTTT
v_call: TRBV29-1; cdr3_length: 13; d_call: .; clone_size: .; j_call: TRBJ2-3; cdr3_aa: CSVDNLNTDTQYF; cdr3_nt: TGCAGCGTTGATAACTTGAATACAGATACGCAGTATTTT
v_call: TRBV5-4; cdr3_length: 14; d_call: TRBD1; clone_size: .; j_call: TRBJ1-2; cdr3_aa: CASSRDRDRGGYTF; cdr3_nt: TGTGCCAGCAGCCGCGACAGGGATAGGGGTGGCTACACCTTC
v_call: TRBV15; cdr3_length: 15; d_call: TRBD1; clone_size: few; j_call: TRBJ1-1; cdr3_aa: CATSRGLDRVTEAFF; cdr3_nt: TGTGCCACCAGCAGAGGCCTAGACAGGGTCACTGAAGCTTTCTTT
v_call: TRBV20-1; cdr3_length: 14; d_call: .; clone_size: .; j_call: TRBJ1-1; cdr3_aa: CSVQDGLMNTEAFF; cdr3_nt: TGCAGTGTGCAGGACGGACTTATGAACACTGAAGCTTTCTTT
v_call: TRBV7-2; cdr3_length: 12; d_call: .; clone_size: .; j_call: TRBJ1-2; cdr3_aa: CASSSDRGGYTF; cdr3_nt: TGTGCCAGCAGCTCGGACAGAGGCGGCTACACCTTC
v_call: TRBV5-5; cdr3_length: 14; d_call: .; clone_size: few; j_call: TRBJ2-1; cdr3_aa: CASSWRPGTNEQFF; cdr3_nt: TGTGCCAGCAGCTGGCGCCCGGGGACGAACGAGCAGTTCTTC
v_call: TRBV12-3/TRBV12-4; cdr3_length: 20; d_call: .; clone_size: few; j_call: TRBJ1-6; cdr3_aa: CASSLARSFGVWASNSPLHF; cdr3_nt: TGTGCCAGCAGTTTAGCGCGCTCATTCGGTGTATGGGCCTCTAATTCACCCCTCCACTTT
v_call: TRBV11-2; cdr3_length: 17; d_call: .; clone_size: .; j_call: TRBJ2-5; cdr3_aa: CASSALRGRGVIETQYF; cdr3_nt: TGTGCCAGCAGCGCTTTACGGGGCCGAGGAGTGATTGAGACCCAGTACTTC
v_call: TRBV12-3/TRBV12-4; cdr3_length: 13; d_call: .; clone_size: few; j_call: TRBJ1-1; cdr3_aa: CATRPGTWDEAFF; cdr3_nt: TGTGCCACCCGCCCTGGGACCTGGGACGAAGCTTTCTTT
v_call: TRBV20-1; cdr3_length: 12; d_call: .; clone_size: few; j_call: TRBJ1-1; cdr3_aa: CRVGTSNTEAFF; cdr3_nt: TGCCGGGTCGGTACCTCGAACACTGAAGCTTTCTTT
v_call: TRBV4-3; cdr3_length: 15; d_call: .; clone_size: many; j_call: TRBJ1-3; cdr3_aa: CASSQESGWRNTIYF; cdr3_nt: TGCGCCAGCAGCCAAGAATCAGGGTGGAGAAACACCATATATTTT
v_call: TRBV7-2; cdr3_length: 17; d_call: .; clone_size: .; j_call: TRBJ2-2; cdr3_aa: CASSLGSSGVNTGELFF; cdr3_nt: TGTGCCAGCAGCTTAGGGTCCTCGGGAGTGAACACCGGGGAGCTGTTTTTT
v_call: TRBV20-1; cdr3_length: 12; d_call: TRBD1; clone_size: .; j_call: TRBJ1-4; cdr3_aa: CSAGGADEKLFF; cdr3_nt: TGCAGTGCAGGGGGCGCGGATGAAAAACTGTTTTTT
v_call: TRBV27; cdr3_length: 16; d_call: .; clone_size: few; j_call: TRBJ2-6; cdr3_aa: CASSLVSSSGANVLTF; cdr3_nt: TGTGCCAGCAGTTTAGTAAGCAGCTCTGGGGCCAACGTCCTGACTTTC
v_call: TRBV3-1; cdr3_length: 14; d_call: TRBD1; clone_size: .; j_call: TRBJ2-5; cdr3_aa: CASSYRQGQETQYF; cdr3_nt: TGTGCCAGCAGCTATCGACAGGGGCAAGAGACCCAGTACTTC
v_call: TRBV20-1; cdr3_length: 15; d_call: TRBD2; clone_size: .; j_call: TRBJ2-7; cdr3_aa: CSARDGAGVNGEQYF; cdr3_nt: TGCAGTGCTAGAGATGGAGCGGGAGTAAATGGCGAGCAGTACTTC
v_call: TRBV6-4; cdr3_length: 13; d_call: .; clone_size: .; j_call: TRBJ2-7; cdr3_aa: CASSDREDYEQYF; cdr3_nt: TGTGCCAGCAGTGACAGGGAAGACTACGAGCAGTACTTC
v_call: TRBV5-6; cdr3_length: 17; d_call: .; clone_size: .; j_call: TRBJ2-7; cdr3_aa: CASSFLVMGDIAYEQYF; cdr3_nt: TGTGCCAGCAGCTTCTTAGTTATGGGGGATATCGCCTACGAGCAGTACTTC
v_call: TRBV6-4; cdr3_length: 15; d_call: TRBD2; clone_size: .; j_call: TRBJ2-1; cdr3_aa: CASSDDLAGGREQFF; cdr3_nt: TGTGCCAGCAGCGACGACCTAGCGGGGGGGCGGGAGCAGTTCTTC
v_call: TRBV21-1; cdr3_length: 14; d_call: .; clone_size: .; j_call: TRBJ2-1; cdr3_aa: CASTLAGPYNEQFF; cdr3_nt: TGTGCCAGCACGCTAGCGGGACCCTACAATGAGCAGTTCTTC
v_call: TRBV12-3/TRBV12-4; cdr3_length: 16; d_call: .; clone_size: few; j_call: TRBJ2-1; cdr3_aa: CASSLSGPRKYNEQFF; cdr3_nt: TGTGCCAGCAGTTTAAGTGGGCCCCGGAAATACAATGAGCAGTTCTTC
v_call: TRBV12-3/TRBV12-4; cdr3_length: 15; d_call: TRBD1; clone_size: many; j_call: TRBJ2-2; cdr3_aa: CASSPGQTNTGELFF; cdr3_nt: TGTGCCAGCAGTCCGGGACAGACGAACACCGGGGAGCTGTTTTTT
v_call: TRBV20-1; cdr3_length: 16; d_call: TRBD2; clone_size: .; j_call: TRBJ2-4; cdr3_aa: CSASGAGRGAKNIQYF; cdr3_nt: TGCAGTGCTAGTGGCGCGGGGAGGGGTGCCAAAAACATTCAGTACTTC
v_call: TRBV20-1; cdr3_length: 14; d_call: TRBD1; clone_size: .; j_call: TRBJ1-5; cdr3_aa: CSATSTGANQPQHF; cdr3_nt: TGCAGTGCTACCTCTACAGGGGCCAATCAGCCCCAGCATTTT
v_call: TRBV9; cdr3_length: 15; d_call: .; clone_size: .; j_call: TRBJ2-1; cdr3_aa: CASSVASSQINEQFF; cdr3_nt: TGTGCCAGCAGCGTCGCCTCTAGCCAGATCAATGAGCAGTTCTTC
v_call: TRBV19; cdr3_length: 16; d_call: TRBD2; clone_size: .; j_call: TRBJ2-2; cdr3_aa: CASTPRGLAGSGELFF; cdr3_nt: TGTGCCAGTACCCCGAGGGGACTAGCGGGCTCCGGGGAGCTGTTTTTT
v_call: TRBV20-1; cdr3_length: 15; d_call: TRBD2; clone_size: .; j_call: TRBJ2-7; cdr3_aa: CSASKRGGLSYEQYF; cdr3_nt: TGCAGTGCTAGCAAGCGGGGGGGCCTTAGCTACGAGCAGTACTTC
v_call: TRBV7-2; cdr3_length: 14; d_call: .; clone_size: .; j_call: TRBJ1-4; cdr3_aa: CASSLVWTDEKLFF; cdr3_nt: TGTGCCAGCAGCTTAGTTTGGACAGATGAAAAACTGTTTTTT
v_call: TRBV11-2; cdr3_length: 12; d_call: .; clone_size: few; j_call: TRBJ2-5; cdr3_aa: CASSFFLETQYF; cdr3_nt: TGTGCCAGCAGCTTCTTCTTAGAGACCCAGTACTTC
v_call: TRBV27; cdr3_length: 22; d_call: .; clone_size: few; j_call: TRBJ2-6; cdr3_aa: CASSLSLPDFLGIGIGANVLTF; cdr3_nt: TGTGCCAGCAGTTTATCGCTTCCGGACTTCCTAGGCATCGGAATAGGGGCCAACGTCCTGACTTTC
v_call: TRBV10-3; cdr3_length: 14; d_call: .; clone_size: .; j_call: TRBJ2-3; cdr3_aa: CAITPSLSTDTQYF; cdr3_nt: TGTGCCATCACGCCTTCCCTAAGCACAGATACGCAGTATTTT
v_call: TRBV15; cdr3_length: 12; d_call: .; clone_size: .; j_call: TRBJ2-7; cdr3_aa: CATGDTHHEQYF; cdr3_nt: TGTGCCACCGGGGACACACACCACGAGCAGTACTTC
v_call: TRBV18; cdr3_length: 16; d_call: .; clone_size: few; j_call: TRBJ2-3; cdr3_aa: CASSPGDLKVTDTQYF; cdr3_nt: TGTGCCAGCTCACCCGGGGACCTTAAAGTGACAGATACGCAGTATTTT
v_call: TRBV7-2; cdr3_length: 16; d_call: TRBD1; clone_size: .; j_call: TRBJ2-7; cdr3_aa: CASSLGQGTASYEQYF; cdr3_nt: TGTGCCAGCAGCTTAGGACAGGGCACAGCCTCCTACGAGCAGTACTTC
v_call: TRBV7-9; cdr3_length: 15; d_call: .; clone_size: .; j_call: TRBJ2-5; cdr3_aa: CASSLSGGNGETQYF; cdr3_nt: TGTGCCAGCAGCTTGTCGGGGGGCAATGGAGAGACCCAGTACTTC
v_call: TRBV20-1; cdr3_length: 14; d_call: .; clone_size: .; j_call: TRBJ2-6; cdr3_aa: CSAGRDSGANVLTF; cdr3_nt: TGCAGTGCTGGACGAGACTCTGGGGCCAACGTCCTGACTTTC
v_call: TRBV4-3; cdr3_length: 17; d_call: TRBD1; clone_size: .; j_call: TRBJ1-6; cdr3_aa: CASSQDSGGTYNSPLHF; cdr3_nt: TGCGCCAGCAGCCAAGATTCAGGGGGCACCTATAATTCACCCCTCCACTTT